This TCR beta chain emerged from a study of shared clonotypes between healthy human individuals. Background on the study: Per donor, CD8 memory used one plate, CD8 naive used two, CD4 memory used three and CD4 naive used three. Findings and limits, study-wide: Naive CD4 clonotypes overlapped across a few donors at approximately 5%.

The V end was cut by 4 bases, the J end by 9 bases, with 16 bases between. The CDR3 contains 14 residues. From germline, CDR1 is MGHRA and CDR2 YSYEKL. On this clone itself: What it recognizes is unknown.

The assay ran at deep level. The data were produced by immunoSEQ multiplex PCR, yet TCRdb's version contains in-frame clones alone and is incomplete. The table lists a few million clones, 90% to 95% of them singletons. This TCR came from a man between 18 and 29 years old in good health. Some clones in this sample may be carry-over from other donors' samples. Sequencing was done on a sample of naive CD4+ T cells from PBMCs. Subset of the sample: CD45RA+ positively selected. The chain couples TRBV4-1 to TRBJ2-1; a possible D gene is TRBD2 (7 bases). The CDR3: CASSRGGQGFEQFF. The DNA of the CDR3 is TGCGCCAGCAGCCGCGGGGGCCAGGGTTTTGAGCAGTTCTTC.